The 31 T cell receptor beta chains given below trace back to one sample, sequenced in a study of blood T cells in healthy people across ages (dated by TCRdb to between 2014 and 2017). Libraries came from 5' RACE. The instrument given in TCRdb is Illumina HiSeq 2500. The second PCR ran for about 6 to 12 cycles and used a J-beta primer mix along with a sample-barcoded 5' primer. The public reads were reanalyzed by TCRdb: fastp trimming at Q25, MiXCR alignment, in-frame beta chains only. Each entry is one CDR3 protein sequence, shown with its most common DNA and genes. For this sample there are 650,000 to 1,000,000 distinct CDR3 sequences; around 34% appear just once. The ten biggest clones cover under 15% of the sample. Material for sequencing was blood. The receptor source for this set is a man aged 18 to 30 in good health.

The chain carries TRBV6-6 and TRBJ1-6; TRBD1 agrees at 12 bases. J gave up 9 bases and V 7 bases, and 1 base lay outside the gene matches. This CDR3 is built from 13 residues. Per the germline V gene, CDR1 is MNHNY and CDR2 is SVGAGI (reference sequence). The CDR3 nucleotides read TGTGCCAGCACGGGACAGGGGGCTTCACCCCTCCACTTT. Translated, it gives CASTGQGASPLHF.

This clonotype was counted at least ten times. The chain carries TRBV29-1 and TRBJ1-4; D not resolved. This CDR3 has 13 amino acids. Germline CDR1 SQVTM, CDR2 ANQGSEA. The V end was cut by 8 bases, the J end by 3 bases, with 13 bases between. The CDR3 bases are TGCAGCACCGCCGACCGGGCTAATGAAAAACTGTTTTTT. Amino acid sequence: CSTADRANEKLFF.

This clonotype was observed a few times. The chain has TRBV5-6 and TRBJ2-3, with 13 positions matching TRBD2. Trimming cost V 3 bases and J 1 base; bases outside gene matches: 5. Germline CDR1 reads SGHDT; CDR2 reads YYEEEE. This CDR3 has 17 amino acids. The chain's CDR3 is CASSSLGTSGGTDTQYF. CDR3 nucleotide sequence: TGTGCCAGCAGCTCTCTCGGGACTAGCGGGGGCACAGATACGCAGTATTTT.

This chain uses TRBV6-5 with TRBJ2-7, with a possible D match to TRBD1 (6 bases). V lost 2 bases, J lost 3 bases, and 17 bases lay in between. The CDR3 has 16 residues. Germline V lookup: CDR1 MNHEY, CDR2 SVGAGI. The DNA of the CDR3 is TGTGCCAGCAGTTACACAACAGGGACATCAGACTACGAGCAGTACTTC. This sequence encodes CASSYTTGTSDYEQYF.

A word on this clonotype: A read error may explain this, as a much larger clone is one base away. CDR3 residues: CVSSSGTTGTYGYTF. In DNA, the CDR3 is TGCGTCAGCAGCTCGGGGACCACAGGGACCTATGGCTACACCTTC. This chain connects TRBV5-1 to TRBJ1-2; a possible D gene is TRBD1 (6 bases). There are 15 residues in the CDR3. Germline-derived CDR1 and CDR2 are SGHRS and YFSETQ.

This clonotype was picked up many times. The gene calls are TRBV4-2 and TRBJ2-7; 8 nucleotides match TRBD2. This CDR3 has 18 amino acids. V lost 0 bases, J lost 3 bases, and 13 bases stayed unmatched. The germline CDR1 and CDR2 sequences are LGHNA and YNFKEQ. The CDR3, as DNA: TGTGCCAGCAGCCAAGAAAATTTGGAGCGGGGGAGTCTCTACGAGCAGTACTTC. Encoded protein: CASSQENLERGSLYEQYF.

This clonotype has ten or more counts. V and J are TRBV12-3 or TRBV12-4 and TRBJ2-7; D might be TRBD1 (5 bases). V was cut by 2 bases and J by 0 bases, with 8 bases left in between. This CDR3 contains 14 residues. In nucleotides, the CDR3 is TGTGCCAGCAGTTTATCACAGGCCTCCTACGAGCAGTACTTC. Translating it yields CASSLSQASYEQYF.

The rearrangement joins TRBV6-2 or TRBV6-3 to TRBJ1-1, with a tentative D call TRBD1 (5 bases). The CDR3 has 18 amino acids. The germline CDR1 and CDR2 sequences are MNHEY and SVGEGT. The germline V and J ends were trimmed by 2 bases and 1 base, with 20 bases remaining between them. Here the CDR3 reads CASSYALGQGPSNTEAFF. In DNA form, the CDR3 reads TGTGCCAGCAGTTACGCTCTGGGGCAGGGTCCCTCGAACACTGAAGCTTTCTTT.

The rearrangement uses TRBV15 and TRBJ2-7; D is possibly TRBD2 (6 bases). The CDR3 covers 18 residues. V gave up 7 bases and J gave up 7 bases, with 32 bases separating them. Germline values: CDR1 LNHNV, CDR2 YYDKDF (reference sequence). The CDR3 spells CATTKAMEGKSSYNEQYF. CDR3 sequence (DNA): TGTGCCACCACCAAAGCGATGGAGGGGAAGAGCTCCTACAATGAGCAGTACTTC.

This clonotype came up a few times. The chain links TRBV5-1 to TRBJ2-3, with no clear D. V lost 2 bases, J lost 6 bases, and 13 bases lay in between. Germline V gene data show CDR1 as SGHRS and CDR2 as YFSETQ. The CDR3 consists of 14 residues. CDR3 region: CASSLGTPRDTQYF. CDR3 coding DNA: TGCGCCAGCAGCTTAGGCACCCCGAGGGATACGCAGTATTTT.

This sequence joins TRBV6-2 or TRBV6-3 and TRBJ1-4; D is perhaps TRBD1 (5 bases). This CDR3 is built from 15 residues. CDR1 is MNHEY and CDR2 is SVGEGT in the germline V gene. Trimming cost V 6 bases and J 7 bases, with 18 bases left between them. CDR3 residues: CASSSPGTASEKLFF. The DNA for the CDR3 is TGTGCCAGCAGCTCCCCCGGGACTGCAAGTGAAAAACTGTTTTTT.

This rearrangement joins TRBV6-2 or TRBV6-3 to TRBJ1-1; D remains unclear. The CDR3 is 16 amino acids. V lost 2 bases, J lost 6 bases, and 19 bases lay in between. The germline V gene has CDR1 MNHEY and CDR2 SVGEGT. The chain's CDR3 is CASSYPSGEEDPEAFF. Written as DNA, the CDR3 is TGTGCCAGCAGTTACCCCAGTGGGGAAGAAGATCCTGAAGCTTTCTTT.

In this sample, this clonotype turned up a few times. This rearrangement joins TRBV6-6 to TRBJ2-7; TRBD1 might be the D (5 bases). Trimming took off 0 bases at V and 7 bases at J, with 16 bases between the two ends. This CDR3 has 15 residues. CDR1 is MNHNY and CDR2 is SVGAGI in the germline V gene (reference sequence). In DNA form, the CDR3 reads TGTGCCAGCAGTTACTCGGGCCGGCTGGACAATGAGCAGTACTTC. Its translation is CASSYSGRLDNEQYF.

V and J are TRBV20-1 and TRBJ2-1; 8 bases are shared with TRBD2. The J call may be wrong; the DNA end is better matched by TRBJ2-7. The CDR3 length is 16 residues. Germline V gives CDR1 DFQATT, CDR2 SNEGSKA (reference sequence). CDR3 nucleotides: TGCAGTGCTAGAGATGGTCTAGCGGGTGACTACAATGAGCAGTACTTC. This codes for CSARDGLAGDYNEQYF.

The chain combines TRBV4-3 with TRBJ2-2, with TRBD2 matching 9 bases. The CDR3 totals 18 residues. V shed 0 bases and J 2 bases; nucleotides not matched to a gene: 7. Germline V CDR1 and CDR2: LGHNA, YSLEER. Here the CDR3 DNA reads TGCGCCAGCAGCCAAGACTATGGCCTAGCGGGAAACACCGGGGAGCTGTTTTTT. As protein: CASSQDYGLAGNTGELFF.

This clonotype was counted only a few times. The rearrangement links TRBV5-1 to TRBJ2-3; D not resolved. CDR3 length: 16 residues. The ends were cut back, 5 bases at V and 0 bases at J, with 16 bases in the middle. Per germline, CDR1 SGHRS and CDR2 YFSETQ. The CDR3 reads CASRFRPQTSTDTQYF. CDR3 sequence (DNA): TGCGCCAGCAGGTTTCGCCCCCAGACCAGCACAGATACGCAGTATTTT.

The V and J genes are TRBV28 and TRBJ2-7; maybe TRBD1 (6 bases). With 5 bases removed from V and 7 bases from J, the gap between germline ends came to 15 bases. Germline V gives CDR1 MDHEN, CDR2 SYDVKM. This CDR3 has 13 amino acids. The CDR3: CASSPTGREEQYF. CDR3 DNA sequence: TGTGCCAGCAGTCCTACAGGGAGAGAAGAGCAGTACTTC.

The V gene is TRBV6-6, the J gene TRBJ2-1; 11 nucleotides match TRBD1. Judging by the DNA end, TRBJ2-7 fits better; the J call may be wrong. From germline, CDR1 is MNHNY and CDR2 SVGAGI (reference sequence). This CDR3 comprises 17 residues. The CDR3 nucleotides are TGTGCCAGCAGCCGGACAGGGGGCGAAGGTACCTACAATGAGCAGTACTTC. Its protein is CASSRTGGEGTYNEQYF.

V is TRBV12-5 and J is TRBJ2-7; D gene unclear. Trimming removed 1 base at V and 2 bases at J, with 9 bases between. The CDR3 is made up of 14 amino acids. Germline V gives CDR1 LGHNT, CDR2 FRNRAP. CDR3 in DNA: TGTGCTAGTGGTTTGGGCAGGCAGACCTACGAGCAGTACTTC. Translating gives CASGLGRQTYEQYF.

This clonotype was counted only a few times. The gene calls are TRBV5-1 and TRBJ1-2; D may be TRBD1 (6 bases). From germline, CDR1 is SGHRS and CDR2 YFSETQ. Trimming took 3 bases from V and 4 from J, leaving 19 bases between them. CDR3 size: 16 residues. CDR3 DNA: TGCGCCAGCAGCTCGTCGACAGGCTATATGGGCTATGGCTACACCTTC. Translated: CASSSSTGYMGYGYTF. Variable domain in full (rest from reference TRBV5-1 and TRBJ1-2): KAGVTQTPRYLIKTRGQQVTLSCSPISGHRSVSWYQQTPGQGLQFLFEYFSETQRNKGNFPGRFSGRQFSNSRSEMNVSTLELGDSALYLCASSSSTGYMGYGYTFGSGTRLTVV.

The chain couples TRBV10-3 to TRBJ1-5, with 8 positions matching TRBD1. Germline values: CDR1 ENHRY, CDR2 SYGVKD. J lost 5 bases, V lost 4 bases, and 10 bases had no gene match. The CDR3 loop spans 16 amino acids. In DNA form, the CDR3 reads TGTGCCATCAGTGCCCTACAGGGGGAAGGAGATCAGCCCCAGCATTTT. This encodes CAISALQGEGDQPQHF.

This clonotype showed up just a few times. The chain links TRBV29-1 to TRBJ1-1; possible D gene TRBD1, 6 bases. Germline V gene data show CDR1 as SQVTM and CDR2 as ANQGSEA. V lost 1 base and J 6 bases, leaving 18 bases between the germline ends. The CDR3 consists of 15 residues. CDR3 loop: CSVEGGLETGSEAFF. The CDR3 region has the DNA TGCAGCGTTGAAGGCGGACTTGAAACAGGGTCTGAAGCTTTCTTT.

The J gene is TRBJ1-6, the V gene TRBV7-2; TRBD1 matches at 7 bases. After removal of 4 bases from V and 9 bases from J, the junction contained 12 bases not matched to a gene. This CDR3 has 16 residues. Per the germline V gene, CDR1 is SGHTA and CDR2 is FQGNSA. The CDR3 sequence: CASSYGQARGSSPLHF. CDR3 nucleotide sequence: TGTGCCAGCAGCTACGGACAGGCCCGAGGTAGTTCACCCCTCCACTTT.

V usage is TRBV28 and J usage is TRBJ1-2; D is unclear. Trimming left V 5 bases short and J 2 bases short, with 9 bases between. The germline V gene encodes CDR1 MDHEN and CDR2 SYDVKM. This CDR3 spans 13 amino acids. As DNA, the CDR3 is TGTGCCAGCAGTCCCATGGTCAACTATGGCTACACCTTC. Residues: CASSPMVNYGYTF.

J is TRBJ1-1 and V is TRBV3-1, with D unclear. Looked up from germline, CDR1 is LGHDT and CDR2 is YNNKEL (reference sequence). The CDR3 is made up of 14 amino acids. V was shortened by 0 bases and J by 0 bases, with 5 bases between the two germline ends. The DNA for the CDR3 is TGTGCCAGCAGCCAAGAGATAATGAACACTGAAGCTTTCTTT. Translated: CASSQEIMNTEAFF.

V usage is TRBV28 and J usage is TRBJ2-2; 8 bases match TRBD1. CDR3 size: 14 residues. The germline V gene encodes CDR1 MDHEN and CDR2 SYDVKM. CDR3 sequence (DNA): TGTGCGTTAAAGGCAGGGGGCAACACCGGGGAGCTGTTTTTT. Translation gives CALKAGGNTGELFF.

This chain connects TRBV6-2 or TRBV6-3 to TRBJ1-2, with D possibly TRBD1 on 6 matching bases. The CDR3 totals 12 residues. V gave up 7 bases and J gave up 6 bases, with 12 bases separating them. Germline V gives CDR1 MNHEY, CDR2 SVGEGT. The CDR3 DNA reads TGTGCCAGCAACCTCGGGGGCGATGGCTACACCTTC. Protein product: CASNLGGDGYTF.

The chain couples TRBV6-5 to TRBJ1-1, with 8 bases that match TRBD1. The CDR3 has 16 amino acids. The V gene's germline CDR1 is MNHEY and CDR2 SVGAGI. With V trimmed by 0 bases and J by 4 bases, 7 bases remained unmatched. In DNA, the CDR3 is TGTGCCAGCAGTTACTCGATCAGGGGGCGCGGCACTGAAGCTTTCTTT. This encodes CASSYSIRGRGTEAFF.

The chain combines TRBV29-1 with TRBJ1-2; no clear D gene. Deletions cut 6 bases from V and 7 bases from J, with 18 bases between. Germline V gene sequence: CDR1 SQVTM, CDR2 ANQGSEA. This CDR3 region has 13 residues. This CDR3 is CSVSTGLSAGYTF. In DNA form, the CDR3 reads TGCAGCGTCTCAACCGGGCTCTCCGCTGGCTACACCTTC.

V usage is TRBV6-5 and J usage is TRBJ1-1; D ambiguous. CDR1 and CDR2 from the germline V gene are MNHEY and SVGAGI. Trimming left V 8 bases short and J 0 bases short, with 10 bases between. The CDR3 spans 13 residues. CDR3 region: CASFEQMNTEAFF. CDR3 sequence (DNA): TGTGCCAGCTTTGAACAGATGAACACTGAAGCTTTCTTT.

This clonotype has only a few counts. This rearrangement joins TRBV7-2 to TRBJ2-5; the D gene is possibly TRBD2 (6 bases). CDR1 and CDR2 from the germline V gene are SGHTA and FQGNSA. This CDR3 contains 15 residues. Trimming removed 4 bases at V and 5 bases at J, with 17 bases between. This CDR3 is CASSYGGSGRETQYF. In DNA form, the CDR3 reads TGTGCCAGCAGCTATGGGGGAAGCGGGCGCGAGACCCAGTACTTC.